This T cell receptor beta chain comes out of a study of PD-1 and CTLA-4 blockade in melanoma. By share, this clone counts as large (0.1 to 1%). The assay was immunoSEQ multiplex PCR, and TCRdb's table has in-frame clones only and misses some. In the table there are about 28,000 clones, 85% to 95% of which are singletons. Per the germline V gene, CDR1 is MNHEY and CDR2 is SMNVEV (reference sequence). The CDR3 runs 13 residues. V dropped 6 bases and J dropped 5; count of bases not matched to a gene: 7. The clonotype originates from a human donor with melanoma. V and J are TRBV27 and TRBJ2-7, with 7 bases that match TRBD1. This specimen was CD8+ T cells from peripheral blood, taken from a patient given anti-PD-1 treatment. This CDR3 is CASSYTGVNEQYF. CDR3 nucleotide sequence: TGTGCCAGCAGCTACACAGGGGTCAACGAGCAGTACTTC.